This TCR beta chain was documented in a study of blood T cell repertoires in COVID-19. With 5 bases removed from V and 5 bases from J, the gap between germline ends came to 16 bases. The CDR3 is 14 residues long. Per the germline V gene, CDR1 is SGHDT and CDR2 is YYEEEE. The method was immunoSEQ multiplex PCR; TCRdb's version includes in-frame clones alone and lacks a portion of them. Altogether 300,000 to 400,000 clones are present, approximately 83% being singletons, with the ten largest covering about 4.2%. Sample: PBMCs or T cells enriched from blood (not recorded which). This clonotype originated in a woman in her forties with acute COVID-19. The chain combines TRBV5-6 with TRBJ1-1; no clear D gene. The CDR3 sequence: CASRRGVVGTEAFF. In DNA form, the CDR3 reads TGTGCCAGCAGACGGGGAGTCGTGGGAACTGAAGCTTTCTTT.